This T cell receptor beta chain originates from a study of monozygotic twins with inflammatory bowel disease. Broader study findings: TCRbeta diversity (inverse Simpson) was lower in IBD patients than in healthy co-twins. The data offered no way to tell different T cell subtypes apart.

Through template switching, UMIs that included a 6-nucleotide sample barcode were added. Following a re-call of the 5' RACE reads, TCRdb has one entry per CDR3 protein and lacks DNA. Its clone listing holds 300,000 to 400,000 distinct CDR3 sequences. On this clonotype itself: What it binds is unknown.

From germline, CDR1 is MGHRA and CDR2 YSYEKL. CDR3 length: 17 residues. The rearrangement joins TRBV4-1 to TRBJ1-5; TCRdb indicates TRBD1, and absent DNA this call remains unverified. The origin of this receptor is a human donor with ulcerative colitis or Crohn's disease, or a healthy co-twin of an affected twin (not recorded which). Sequences were obtained from blood. The CDR3 here is CASSQGQGASHDQPQHF.